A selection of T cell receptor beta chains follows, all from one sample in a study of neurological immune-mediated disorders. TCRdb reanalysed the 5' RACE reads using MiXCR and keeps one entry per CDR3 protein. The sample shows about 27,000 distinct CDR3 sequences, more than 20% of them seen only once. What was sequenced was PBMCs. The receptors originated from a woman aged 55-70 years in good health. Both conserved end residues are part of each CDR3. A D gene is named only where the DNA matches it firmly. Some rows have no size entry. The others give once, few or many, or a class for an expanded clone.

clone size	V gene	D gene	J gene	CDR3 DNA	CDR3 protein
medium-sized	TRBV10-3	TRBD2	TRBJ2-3	TGTGCCATCAGCCAGCGGGGCGGGGGCACAGATACGCAGTATTTT	CAISQRGGGTDTQYF
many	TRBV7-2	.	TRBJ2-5	TGTGCCAGCAGCTTAGTAGCCCAGGGGCAAGAGACCCAGTACTTC	CASSLVAQGQETQYF
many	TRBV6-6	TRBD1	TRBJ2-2	TGTGCCAGCAGTTGGGACAGGGGGCGGGTCACCGGGGAGCTGTTTTTT	CASSWDRGRVTGELFF
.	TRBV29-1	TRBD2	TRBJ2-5	TGCAGCGTTACACGCGGGGGGTTCAAGACCCAGTACTTC	CSVTRGGFKTQYF
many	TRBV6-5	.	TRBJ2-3	TGTGCCAGCAGTCCGCGACTAGGCGATACGCAGTATTTT	CASSPRLGDTQYF
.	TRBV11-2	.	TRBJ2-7	TGTGCCAGCAGCTTTAGCGGCTCCTACGAGCAGTACTTC	CASSFSGSYEQYF
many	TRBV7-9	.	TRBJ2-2	TGTGCCAGCAGCTTTGCGGCGTTCACCGGGGAGCTGTTTTTT	CASSFAAFTGELFF
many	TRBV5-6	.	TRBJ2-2	TGTGCCAGCAGCCCACAGGGGAACACCGGGGAGCTGTTTTTT	CASSPQGNTGELFF
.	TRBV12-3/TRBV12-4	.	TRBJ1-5	TGTGCCAGCAGTTTAGATTACAGGGTAGGAAATCAGCCCCAGCATTTT	CASSLDYRVGNQPQHF
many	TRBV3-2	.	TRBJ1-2	TGTGCCAGCAGCCACCCCGGATCGGGCCTCTTTAACTATGGCTACACCTTC	CASSHPGSGLFNYGYTF
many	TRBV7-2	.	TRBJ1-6	TGTGCCAGCAGCCCTGGACGGCCCGAACATAATTCACCCCTCCACTTT	CASSPGRPEHNSPLHF
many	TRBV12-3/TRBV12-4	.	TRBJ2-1	TGTGCCAGCAGTTTGGGGCAGGTATCCAACAATGAGCAGTTCTTC	CASSLGQVSNNEQFF
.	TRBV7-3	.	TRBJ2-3	TGTGCTAGCAGCTTCACGGCGGGCACAGATACGCAGTATTTT	CASSFTAGTDTQYF
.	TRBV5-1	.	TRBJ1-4	TGCGCCAGCAGCTTGCAGGGAGGTGAAAAACTGTTTTTT	CASSLQGGEKLFF
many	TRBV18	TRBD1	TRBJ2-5	TGTGCCAGCTCGAAAGACCCCTGGACAGGACGAGAGACCCAGTACTTC	CASSKDPWTGRETQYF
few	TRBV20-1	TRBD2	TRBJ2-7	TGCAGTGTCGCGGGGCGGGAGCTCTACGAGCAGTACTTC	CSVAGRELYEQYF
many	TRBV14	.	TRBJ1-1	TGTGCCAGCAGCCCTCTAACGGTGGGAACTGAAGCTTTCTTT	CASSPLTVGTEAFF
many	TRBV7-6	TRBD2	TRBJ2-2	TGTGCCAGCAGCTTATTGGGCGACGGGGCTAGCGGGAACACCGGGGAGCTGTTTTTT	CASSLLGDGASGNTGELFF
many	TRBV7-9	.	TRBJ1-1	TGTGCCAGCAGCTCCCGACAAGCTGAAGCTTTCTTT	CASSSRQAEAFF
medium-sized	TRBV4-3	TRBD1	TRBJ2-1	TGCGCCAGCAGCCAAGAGGCAGGGGGCTCGTACAATGAGCAGTTCTTC	CASSQEAGGSYNEQFF
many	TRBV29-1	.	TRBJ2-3	TGCAGCGCCCAGGGGCACATTAGAAGCACAGATACGCAGTATTTT	CSAQGHIRSTDTQYF
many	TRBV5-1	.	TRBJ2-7	TGCGCCAGCAGCTCCTACGGAGGGAGTGTCTACGAGCAGTACTTC	CASSSYGGSVYEQYF
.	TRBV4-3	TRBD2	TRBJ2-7	TGCGCCGGTAGCCAAGATCCGGGAGGGCTTTATGAGCAGTACTTC	CAGSQDPGGLYEQYF
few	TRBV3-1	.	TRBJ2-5	TGTGCCAGCAGCCAAAGGACTTCGTACCAAGAGACCCAGTACTTC	CASSQRTSYQETQYF
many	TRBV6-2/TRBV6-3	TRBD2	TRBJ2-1	TGTGCCAGCGAACTAGCGGGGACCCTAGCTAACAATGAGCAGTTCTTC	CASELAGTLANNEQFF
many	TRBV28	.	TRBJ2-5	TGTGCCAGCAGTTTAGGTTGGGGGAGGTGGAACCCCCACAAAGAGACCCAGTACTTC	CASSLGWGRWNPHKETQYF
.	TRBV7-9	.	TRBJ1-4	TGTGCCAGCAGCTTAGAAGTGGACAAAAAACTGTTTTTT	CASSLEVDKKLFF
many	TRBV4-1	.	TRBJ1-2	TGCGCCAGCAGCCAAGTTCTGGGGGGCTACACCTTC	CASSQVLGGYTF
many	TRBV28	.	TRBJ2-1	TGTGCCAGCAGTTTACGGCGGACCAGCTCCTACAATGAGCAGTTCTTC	CASSLRRTSSYNEQFF
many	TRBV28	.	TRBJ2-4	TGTGCCAGCAGGGGGACCCGGGCAGGGGGGGGGAGGGACATTCAGTACTTC	CASRGTRAGGGRDIQYF
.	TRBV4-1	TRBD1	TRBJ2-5	TGCGCCAGCAGCCAAGAAGGGACAGGCGACCAAGAGACCCAGTACTTC	CASSQEGTGDQETQYF
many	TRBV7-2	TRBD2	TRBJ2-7	TGTGCCAGCAGCTTAGTAGCGGGAGGACGCGAGCAGTACTTC	CASSLVAGGREQYF
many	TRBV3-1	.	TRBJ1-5	TGTGCCAGCAGCCATCGCTACGCGGGGGGGTCAGATCAGCCCCAGCATTTT	CASSHRYAGGSDQPQHF
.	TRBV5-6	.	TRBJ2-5	TGTGCCAGCAGCTTGCTGACGTTACAAGAGACCCAGTACTTC	CASSLLTLQETQYF
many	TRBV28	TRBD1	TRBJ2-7	TGTGCCAGCAGCCGGACAGGATCTACCTACGAGCAGTACTTC	CASSRTGSTYEQYF
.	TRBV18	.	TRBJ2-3	TGTGCCAGCCCGTATAGCGGAATTACAGATACGCAGTATTTT	CASPYSGITDTQYF
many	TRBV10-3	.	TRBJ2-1	TGTGCCATCAGTGATTCGGGAGAGTCCTACAATGAGCAGTTCTTC	CAISDSGESYNEQFF
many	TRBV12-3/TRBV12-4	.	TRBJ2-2	TGTGCCAGCATCCTACGGGCTTCGAACACCGGGGAGCTGTTTTTT	CASILRASNTGELFF
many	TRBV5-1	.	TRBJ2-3	TGCGCCAGCAGCCTGGCCCAGAGCAGGGCCATAGATACGCAGTATTTT	CASSLAQSRAIDTQYF
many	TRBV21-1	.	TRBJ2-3	TGTGCCAGCAGCCTTTCTTTCCCCGCAAACTGGCGGGGCGCAGCGTGGGATACGCAGTATTTT	CASSLSFPANWRGAAWDTQYF
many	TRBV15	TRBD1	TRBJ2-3	TGTGCCACCAGCACTGACCGGGACAGGGTCACAGATACGCAGTATTTT	CATSTDRDRVTDTQYF
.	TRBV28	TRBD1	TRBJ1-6	TGTGCCAGCAGTTCAGGGACAGGAGATAATTCACCCCTCCACTTT	CASSSGTGDNSPLHF
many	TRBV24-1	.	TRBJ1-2	TGTGCCACCAGTGATTTTGGGAGGGACTATGGCTACACCTTC	CATSDFGRDYGYTF
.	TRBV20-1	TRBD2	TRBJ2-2	TGCAGTGCCGAAATCTCGGGACTAGCGGGGCCGAACACCGGGGAGCTGTTTTTT	CSAEISGLAGPNTGELFF
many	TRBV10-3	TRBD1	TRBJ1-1	TGTGCCATCCGACAGGGAGGAAACACTGAAGCTTTCTTT	CAIRQGGNTEAFF
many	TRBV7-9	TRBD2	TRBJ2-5	TGTGCCAGCAGCTTAGTGCGGGGGGCGCTTGGGGAGACCCAGTACTTC	CASSLVRGALGETQYF
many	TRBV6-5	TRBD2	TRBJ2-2	TGTGCCAGCAGTTACTCCGGGTGGAGCGGGGGGATGAACACCGGGGAGCTGTTTTTT	CASSYSGWSGGMNTGELFF
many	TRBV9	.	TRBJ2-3	TGTGCCAGCAGCGTAGACGTGGGGGCCGTGACAGATACGCAGTATTTT	CASSVDVGAVTDTQYF